These 25 T cell receptor beta chains came from one sample sequenced in a study of CD8 T cells in Susac syndrome. Roughly 0.45 to 1 ug RNA was reverse transcribed with random hexamers. Using its own MiXCR run on the immunoSEQ multiplex PCR reads, TCRdb lists one record per CDR3 protein. The sample shows 100,000 or so distinct CDR3 sequences, around 90% of them seen only once. Sequencing was performed on CD4+ T cells from PBMCs. The receptor source for this set is a human donor in good health.

About this clonotype: The junction departs from germline at one end; a sequencing error may be responsible. The chain carries TRBV10-3 and TRBJ2-3; the D gene is possibly TRBD2 (6 bases). Germline V CDR1 and CDR2: ENHRY, SYGVKD. The CDR3 covers 12 residues. This CDR3 is CALGEGTDTQYF. CDR3 DNA: TGCGCTCTAGGGGAGGGCACAGATACGCAGTATTTT.

V is TRBV4-3 and J is TRBJ2-1; D unclear. CDR3 size: 14 residues. With 3 bases removed from V and 3 bases from J, the gap between germline ends came to 9 bases. CDR1 and CDR2 from the germline V gene are LGHNA and YSLEER. This chain's CDR3 is CASSHGRSYNEQFF. The CDR3 coding sequence is TGCGCCAGCAGCCACGGACGGAGCTACAATGAGCAGTTCTTC.

The chain employs TRBV20-1 and TRBJ1-2; 7 bases are shared with TRBD1. Germline lookup yields CDR1 DFQATT and CDR2 SNEGSKA (reference sequence). The CDR3 has 13 residues. J lost 2 bases, V lost 6 bases, and 6 bases had no gene match. CDR3 amino acids: CSAEGARNYGYTF. CDR3 DNA sequence: TGCAGTGCGGAGGGGGCAAGGAACTATGGCTACACCTTC.

V gene TRBV5-1 combines with J gene TRBJ2-3; 9 bases agree with TRBD2. The CDR3 has 19 amino acids. In germline, CDR1 is SGHRS, CDR2 YFSETQ. V shed 2 bases, J shed 0 bases, and the junction held 13 bases outside the gene matches. This CDR3 is CASSLRREGNPLSTDTQYF. The CDR3 bases are TGCGCCAGCAGCTTACGGCGGGAGGGCAACCCTCTTAGCACAGATACGCAGTATTTT.

The chain recombines TRBV12-3 or TRBV12-4 with TRBJ1-1; D possibly corresponds to TRBD1 (6 bases). The CDR3 spans 16 residues. V was clipped by 5 bases and J by 0 bases, with 16 bases between them. The CDR3 spells CASSLGAGLMNTEAFF. The CDR3 DNA is TGTGCCAGCAGTCTGGGGGCAGGACTTATGAACACTGAAGCTTTCTTT.

This rearrangement joins TRBV5-1 to TRBJ2-5, with unresolved D. Trimming took off 3 bases at V and 5 bases at J, with 17 bases between the two ends. The CDR3 extends over 15 amino acids. From germline, CDR1 is SGHRS and CDR2 YFSETQ. The CDR3 loop reads CASSSSLSGRETQYF. Here the CDR3 DNA reads TGCGCCAGCAGCTCCTCGTTATCAGGTCGGGAGACCCAGTACTTC.

The J gene is TRBJ2-7, the V gene TRBV6-5, with 8 nucleotides matching TRBD1. The germline gives CDR1 MNHEY, CDR2 SVGAGI. The CDR3 is made up of 14 amino acids. The V segment lost 2 bases and the J segment 5 bases; nucleotides outside the gene matches: 5. CDR3 nucleotide sequence: TGTGCCAGCAGTTACGGCACAGGGGGTAACGAGCAGTACTTC. This sequence encodes CASSYGTGGNEQYF.

The CDR3: CASSPGRVGTTEAFF. The CDR3 DNA sequence: TGTGCCAGCTCACCCGGCAGGGTTGGGACCACTGAAGCTTTCTTT. This chain connects TRBV18 to TRBJ1-1; the D gene is possibly TRBD1 (5 bases). The CDR3 covers 15 residues. Trimming pared 3 bases from V and 4 bases from J, leaving 15 bases between. Germline V lookup: CDR1 KGHSH, CDR2 LQKENI.

The chain employs TRBV7-3 and TRBJ2-7; D is possibly TRBD1 (5 bases). Trimming took 1 base from V and 2 from J, leaving 9 bases between them. The CDR3 extends over 14 amino acids. Germline-derived CDR1 and CDR2 are SGHTA and FQGTGA. CDR3 amino acids: CASSLSPGPYEQYF. The CDR3, as DNA: TGTGCCAGCAGCTTAAGTCCAGGGCCCTACGAGCAGTACTTC.

The chain is built from TRBV4-2 and TRBJ1-5; D is ambiguous. The CDR3 extends over 15 amino acids. Germline CDR1 LGHNA, CDR2 YNFKEQ. V dropped 4 bases and J dropped 0 bases, with 10 bases sitting between them. The CDR3, as DNA: TGTGCCAGCAGCCCCCAAATGAATAGCAATCAGCCCCAGCATTTT. This translates into CASSPQMNSNQPQHF.

The J gene is TRBJ2-3, the V gene TRBV9; 12 bases map to TRBD2. CDR1 SGDLS and CDR2 YYNGEE come from the germline V gene. V was pared by 3 bases and J by 6 bases, with 11 bases of the junction left unmatched. The CDR3 sequence is 17 residues long. The CDR3 DNA sequence: TGTGCCAGCAGCGGACGGACTAGCGGGATCAATCGGGATACGCAGTATTTT. It encodes CASSGRTSGINRDTQYF. Together with reference TRBV9 and TRBJ2-3, the CDR3 gives the full variable domain: DSGVTQTPKHLITATGQRVTLRCSPRSGDLSVYWYQQSLDQGLQFLIQYYNGEERAKGNILERFSAQQFPDLHSELNLSSLELGDSALYFCASSGRTSGINRDTQYFGPGTRLTVL.

The chain links TRBV30 to TRBJ1-2; D is perhaps TRBD1 (6 bases). Germline V lookup: CDR1 GTSNPN, CDR2 SVGIG (reference sequence). This CDR3 is 15 amino acids long. Trimming shortened V by 0 bases and J by 4 bases, and 15 bases separated the two germline ends. The CDR3: CAWSVRGRDSYGYTF. The CDR3 DNA sequence: TGTGCCTGGAGTGTAAGGGGGAGGGACTCCTATGGCTACACCTTC.

This clonotype was observed once. The J gene is TRBJ1-1, the V gene TRBV28; maybe TRBD1 (6 bases). The CDR3 sequence is 16 residues long. V dropped 6 bases and J dropped 9 bases, with 26 bases sitting between them. CDR1 is MDHEN and CDR2 is SYDVKM in the germline V gene. CDR3 DNA sequence: TGTGCCAGCAGCCTCTCCCAGGGGCAGGGACCACACCAAGCTTTCTTT. It encodes CASSLSQGQGPHQAFF.

This clonotype occurred once. The chain carries TRBV30 and TRBJ1-1, with D uncertain. Germline V gene lookup returns CDR1 GTSNPN and CDR2 SVGIG (reference sequence). V was cut by 2 bases and J by 3 bases, with 4 bases left in between. This CDR3 is 11 amino acids long. In DNA, the CDR3 is TGTGCCTGGAGTCGGGACACTGAAGCTTTCTTT. Amino acid sequence: CAWSRDTEAFF.

The chain is built from TRBV18 and TRBJ1-1; D is unresolved. The CDR3 extends over 16 amino acids. Germline assignment: CDR1 KGHSH and CDR2 LQKENI. Trimming took off 3 bases at V and 0 bases at J, with 14 bases between the two ends. CDR3 coding DNA: TGTGCCAGCTCACCGACATGGCCACCTATGAACACTGAAGCTTTCTTT. Its protein is CASSPTWPPMNTEAFF.

This chain's CDR3 is CAWRSVGQAVNNEQFF. The CDR3 coding sequence is TGTGCCTGGAGGAGCGTGGGACAGGCGGTTAACAATGAGCAGTTCTTC. The chain employs TRBV30 and TRBJ2-1, with TRBD1 matching 8 bases. This CDR3 has 16 residues. The J segment lost 5 bases and the V segment lost 3 bases, leaving 12 bases of the junction unmatched. CDR1 and CDR2 (germline): GTSNPN, SVGIG (reference sequence).

This rearrangement joins TRBV7-2 to TRBJ1-5; 7 bases are a match to TRBD1. CDR3 length: 13 residues. Trimming took 3 bases from V and 9 from J; bases not matched to a gene: 5. CDR1 and CDR2 from the germline V gene are SGHTA and FQGNSA. The CDR3 protein is CASSFQGGGPQHF. Here the CDR3 DNA reads TGTGCCAGCAGCTTTCAGGGGGGCGGGCCCCAGCATTTT.

The chain links TRBV6-5 to TRBJ2-1; 8 bases fit TRBD2. Germline lookup yields CDR1 MNHEY and CDR2 SVGAGI. The CDR3 loop spans 15 amino acids. Losses at the gene ends were 6 bases for V and 6 bases for J; bases not matched to a gene: 10. The DNA for the CDR3 is TGTGCCAGCAGGCCGCGTCCCGGGGGGGCCAATGAGCAGTTCTTC. Its protein product is CASRPRPGGANEQFF.

This rearrangement joins TRBV6-2 or TRBV6-3 to TRBJ2-3; no clear D gene. The CDR3 length is 13 residues. V was pared by 3 bases and J by 3 bases, with 7 bases between. Germline V lookup: CDR1 MNHEY, CDR2 SVGEGT. The CDR3 coding sequence is TGTGCCAGCAGTTATTCTTTAACAGATACGCAGTATTTT. This encodes CASSYSLTDTQYF.

The genes are TRBV5-4 and TRBJ2-3; D is unresolved. V was clipped by 2 bases and J by 6 bases, with 7 bases between them. The V gene's germline CDR1 is SGHNT and CDR2 YYREEE (reference sequence). This CDR3 has 12 residues. CDR3 nucleotides: TGTGCCAGCAGCTTTAGTCTGGATACGCAGTATTTT. This sequence encodes CASSFSLDTQYF.

The V and J genes are TRBV5-1 and TRBJ2-4, with 9 bases aligning to TRBD2. Unmatched junction bases numbered 14, after V lost 4 bases and J lost 0 bases. Germline CDR1 reads SGHRS; CDR2 reads YFSETQ. This CDR3 region has 19 residues. CDR3 loop: CASSLRPVTSGLAKNIQYF. CDR3 in DNA: TGCGCCAGCAGCCTACGCCCGGTGACTAGCGGACTAGCCAAAAACATTCAGTACTTC.

This clonotype was found once. The chain joins TRBV2 to TRBJ2-7; tentative D call: TRBD1 (5 bases). V lost 3 bases and J lost 0, with 15 bases in between. The CDR3 spans 16 residues. CDR1 is SNHLY and CDR2 is FYNNEI in the germline V gene. The CDR3 reads CASSERLGQASYEQYF. The CDR3 region has the DNA TGTGCCAGCAGTGAGAGGCTGGGGCAGGCCTCCTACGAGCAGTACTTC.

The chain carries TRBV4-2 and TRBJ1-2; maybe TRBD1 (5 bases). The CDR3 length is 17 residues. Trimming took off 0 bases at V and 5 bases at J, with 19 bases between the two ends. Germline V gene sequence: CDR1 LGHNA, CDR2 YNFKEQ. The CDR3 region has the DNA TGTGCCAGCAGCCAAGATTGGCAGGGTGGGTCTGGGTATGGCTACACCTTC. This sequence encodes CASSQDWQGGSGYGYTF.

The V gene is TRBV3-1, the J gene TRBJ1-1, with no clear D. The V gene lost 6 bases and the J gene lost 4 bases, with 15 bases spanning the gap. Germline V CDR1 and CDR2: LGHDT, YNNKEL (reference sequence). This CDR3 spans 14 amino acids. The CDR3 DNA reads TGTGCCAGCAGTCCAGTTTCTGCGTCCACTGAAGCTTTCTTT. Amino acids: CASSPVSASTEAFF.

The chain couples TRBV4-3 to TRBJ1-3; D is undetermined. CDR3 size: 16 residues. Germline values: CDR1 LGHNA, CDR2 YSLEER. V lost 0 bases and J 0 bases, leaving 9 bases between the germline ends. The CDR3 sequence is CASSQDRSFSGNTIYF. CDR3 nucleotides: TGCGCCAGCAGCCAAGATAGGTCATTCTCTGGAAACACCATATATTTT.